This TCR beta chain was documented in a study of T-cell memory formation after mild COVID-19. J lost 7 bases, V lost 4 bases, and 2 bases had no gene match. Germline CDR1 reads SEHNR; CDR2 reads FQNEAQ (reference sequence). The CDR3 is made up of 14 amino acids. This clonotype was counted at least ten times. Its antigen is currently unknown. Study-wide results and caveats: Some clones that responded turned up in pre-infection memory, which suggests that cross-reactive memory joined in.

After 5'RACE with constant-segment primers, TCR alpha and TCR beta cDNA libraries carrying sample barcodes and UMIs were obtained. TCRdb redid the calling of the 5' RACE reads with MiXCR, one entry per CDR3 protein. This table has about 200,000 distinct CDR3 sequences, about a sixth appearing once. This TCR was sampled from an adult woman who had mild COVID-19 (a few samples of this study predate the infection). Cell type and time point are not known. V and J are TRBV7-9 and TRBJ2-1, with TRBD2 matching over 12 bases. The material sequenced was PBMCs or a T cell subset sorted from them (not recorded which). In nucleotides, the CDR3 is TGTGCCAGCAGCTATGGACTAGCGGGGAATGAGCAGTTCTTC. It translates to CASSYGLAGNEQFF.